This TCR beta chain originates from a study of T cells in Graves' hyperthyroidism and ophthalmopathy. Turning to this clonotype: What it binds is not known.

Template material for amplifying TCR beta CDR3 regions consisted of RNA transcripts. When the TCR CDR3 underwent first-round RT-PCR, the HTBI primer set was used. TCRdb processed the multiplex PCR reads anew with MiXCR; each CDR3 protein has one entry. This repertoire shows over 550,000 distinct CDR3 sequences, 16% found once; its top ten account for approximately 18%. V gave up 3 bases and J gave up 7 bases, with 12 bases separating them. The CDR3 loop spans 13 amino acids. The V gene's germline CDR1 is LGHDT and CDR2 YNNKEL (reference sequence). Study-wide results and limits: Blood also contained most expanded thyroid clonotypes above 0.001. In the analysis, a 13 V-J model separated ophthalmopathy from stable hyperthyroidism.

Patients aged 18 to 65 had newly diagnosed hyperthyroidism that had lasted under 2 months. Clinical symptoms, serum thyroxine and TRAb, thyroid ultrasound and orbital computed tomography were used for the diagnoses. V is TRBV3-1 and J is TRBJ2-5, with D uncertain. The receptor comes from a young woman with Graves' hyperthyroidism. The sequencing input was blood. CDR3 sequence reads: CASSQTTDGTQYF. CDR3 nucleotide sequence: TGTGCCAGCAGCCAGACCACCGACGGGACCCAGTACTTC.